Listed here is a single T cell receptor beta chain. Its antigen is not identified. Germline V gene data show CDR1 as MNHEY and CDR2 as SMNVEV (reference sequence). Trimming at V came to 3 bases and at J to 5 bases, leaving 3 bases not matched to a gene. The CDR3 spans 14 residues. This sample stems from a study of somatic mutations in cytotoxic T cells in rheumatoid arthritis. Study at large: At nearly 100% purity, some V beta antibody-stained T-cell populations were flow-sorted, and these included V beta1+ cells that were sequenced for TCRB. General study points: The study found that the largest CD8+ clone exceeded 20% of CD8+ cells in about an eighth of the roughly 60 patients.

The data were produced by immunoSEQ multiplex PCR, yet TCRdb's version contains in-frame clones alone and is incomplete. Among over 15,000 clones listed, around 80% were seen once. Sequencing was carried out using CD8+ T cells sorted from blood. The TCR comes from an adult with rheumatoid arthritis. The chain uses TRBV27 and TRBJ2-3, with 9 positions matching TRBD1. This chain's CDR3 is CASSFRQGGDTQYF. In DNA, the CDR3 is TGTGCCAGCAGTTTTAGACAGGGGGGAGATACGCAGTATTTT.